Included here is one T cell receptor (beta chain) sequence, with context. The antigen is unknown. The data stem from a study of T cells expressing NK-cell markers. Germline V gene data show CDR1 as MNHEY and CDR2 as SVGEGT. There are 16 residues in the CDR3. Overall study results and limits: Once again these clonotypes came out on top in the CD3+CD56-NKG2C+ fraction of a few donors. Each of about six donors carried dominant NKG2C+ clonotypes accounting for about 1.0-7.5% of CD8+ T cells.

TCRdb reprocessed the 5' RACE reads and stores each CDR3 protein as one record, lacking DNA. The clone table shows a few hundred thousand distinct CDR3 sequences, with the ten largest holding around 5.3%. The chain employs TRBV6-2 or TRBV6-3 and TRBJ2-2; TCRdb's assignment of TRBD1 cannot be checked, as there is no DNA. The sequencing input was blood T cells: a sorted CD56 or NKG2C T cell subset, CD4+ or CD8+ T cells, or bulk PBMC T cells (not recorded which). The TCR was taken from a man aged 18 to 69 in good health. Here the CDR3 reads CATFRYRGAPTGELFF.